The next 11 T cell receptor beta chains were all read from a single sample in a study of Tregs in tolerant kidney transplant recipients. Using immunoSEQ multiplex PCR, the repertoire was profiled, and TCRdb retains in-frame clones only, with some absent. The sample holds 200,000 to 300,000 clones, 80% to 85% seen once. The sample comprised CD4+ T cells from blood. The receptor source for this set is a human donor in good health.

The chain uses TRBV7-8 and TRBJ2-7; D might be TRBD2 (5 bases). This CDR3 has 15 residues. V lost 1 base, J lost 0 bases, and 10 bases lay in between. Germline loops: CDR1 SGHVS, CDR2 FQNEAQ. CDR3 DNA: TGTGCCAGCAGCTTAGAGAGGGCAGTCTCCTACGAGCAGTACTTC. Protein sequence: CASSLERAVSYEQYF.

This clone was counted a few times. V and J are TRBV5-1 and TRBJ1-6; D not certain. V lost 4 bases, J lost 6 bases, and 11 bases lay in between. The V gene's germline CDR1 is SGHRS and CDR2 YFSETQ. The CDR3 has 14 residues. The CDR3 DNA sequence: TGCGCCAGCAGCCCCGGGAATCTTAATTCACCCCTCCACTTT. It yields the protein CASSPGNLNSPLHF.

This rearrangement joins TRBV19 to TRBJ1-2; D is uncertain. Germline V gene lookup returns CDR1 LNHDA and CDR2 SQIVND (reference sequence). The CDR3 length is 13 residues. Trimming removed 6 bases from V and 8 bases from J, with 16 bases in between. The CDR3 region has the DNA TGTGCCAGTAGAACGGGCCCTGGTGGGGGCTACACCTTC. Translated: CASRTGPGGGYTF.

V usage is TRBV9 and J usage is TRBJ2-3; no clear D gene. CDR1 is SGDLS and CDR2 is YYNGEE in the germline V gene. The CDR3 has 15 residues. With 1 base removed from V and 0 bases from J, the gap between germline ends came to 9 bases. As DNA, the CDR3 is TGTGCCAGCAGCGTAAGTAGTGGAAGCACAGATACGCAGTATTTT. This translates into CASSVSSGSTDTQYF.

In regard to this clone: The sample contains more than one DNA sequence encoding this CDR3. The chain recombines TRBV10-3 with TRBJ2-7; D is undetermined. The germline CDR1 and CDR2 sequences are ENHRY and SYGVKD. The CDR3 length is 13 residues. Trimming cost V 0 bases and J 3 bases, with 6 bases left between them. The CDR3 here is CAISESTLYEQYF. CDR3 nucleotide sequence: TGTGCCATCAGTGAGTCGACCCTCTACGAGCAGTACTTC.

The V call is TRBV2, the J call TRBJ1-1; possibly TRBD1 for D (6 bases). This CDR3 spans 14 amino acids. The germline V and J ends were trimmed by 7 bases and 5 bases, with 17 bases remaining between them. Germline V gene lookup returns CDR1 SNHLY and CDR2 FYNNEI. The CDR3 coding sequence is TGTGCCAGCAAAACGCTGGGGGCCAGGACTGAAGCTTTCTTT. Its translation: CASKTLGARTEAFF.

The chain couples TRBV30 to TRBJ2-1; D ambiguous. From germline, CDR1 is GTSNPN and CDR2 SVGIG (reference sequence). Trimming removed 0 bases at V and 8 bases at J, with 14 bases between. The CDR3 spans 14 residues. CDR3 amino acids: CAWSVTVNFDEQFF. Written as DNA, the CDR3 is TGTGCCTGGAGTGTGACTGTAAACTTTGATGAGCAGTTCTTC. Together with reference TRBV30 and TRBJ2-1, the CDR3 gives the full variable domain: SQTIHQWPATLVQPVGSPLSLECTVEGTSNPNLYWYRQAAGRGLQLLFYSVGIGQISSEVPQNLSASRPQDRQFILSSKKLLLSDSGFYLCAWSVTVNFDEQFFGPGTRLTVL.

The gene calls are TRBV5-1 and TRBJ2-5; 14 nucleotides align to TRBD2. CDR1 is SGHRS, CDR2 YFSETQ, per germline. The CDR3 runs to 17 residues. V shed 5 bases, J shed 2 bases, and the junction held 8 bases outside the gene matches. The CDR3: CASSRGTSGRWQETQYF. The CDR3 region has the DNA TGCGCCAGCAGTCGGGGGACTAGCGGGAGATGGCAAGAGACCCAGTACTTC.

A note on this clone: Other DNA sequences in this specimen translate into the identical CDR3. The chain uses TRBV6-4 and TRBJ1-2, with D hard to call. The CDR3 has 13 residues. Deletions cut 0 bases from V and 5 bases from J, with 7 bases between. CDR1 is MRHNA and CDR2 is SNTAGT in the germline V gene. The CDR3 sequence is CASSDSGGYGYTF. CDR3 sequence (DNA): TGTGCCAGCAGTGACTCGGGCGGGTATGGCTACACCTTC.

This chain joins TRBV30 and TRBJ2-3; 8 nucleotides align to TRBD1. Looked up from germline, CDR1 is GTSNPN and CDR2 is SVGIG (reference sequence). V shed 4 bases and J 1 base; nucleotides not matched to a gene: 4. The CDR3 consists of 14 residues. Here the CDR3 reads CAWTLGQGTDTQYF. The DNA of the CDR3 is TGTGCCTGGACGTTGGGACAGGGCACAGATACGCAGTATTTT.

This clone was detected only a few times. V usage is TRBV10-2 and J usage is TRBJ1-5, with unresolved D. Per germline, CDR1 WSHSY and CDR2 SAAADI. The CDR3 totals 14 residues. V was clipped by 3 bases and J by 3 bases, with 9 bases between them. The CDR3 coding sequence is TGCGCCAGCAGTGACCCCACGGACAATCAGCCCCAGCATTTT. Amino acids: CASSDPTDNQPQHF.